Below, 5 T cell receptor beta chains from the same sample are listed, as sequenced in a study of liver allograft versus peripheral blood T cells. Turning to the study itself: Transplanted-liver and recipient peripheral blood T cell receptor repertoires were compared.

Each CDR3 protein gets one entry after TCRdb re-called the reads with MiXCR. The table lists roughly 1,300 distinct CDR3 sequences, roughly 13% of them singletons, with 8% in the top ten. These receptors were collected from a human patient who had a liver transplant. Some T cells may have come from the graft donor.

This clonotype is labeled medium-sized. V gene TRBV30 combines with J gene TRBJ1-2; D is ambiguous. CDR1 GTSNPN and CDR2 SVGIG come from the germline V gene (reference sequence). The CDR3 is 15 residues long. The V end lost 0 bases, the J end lost 3 bases, and 14 bases lay between the germline ends. The CDR3 nucleotides read TGTGCCTGGAGTGTAACCGGGTCGGGATACTATGGCTACACCTTC. The encoded protein is CAWSVTGSGYYGYTF.

V and J are TRBV12-3 or TRBV12-4 and TRBJ2-3; 9 bases map to TRBD2. CDR3 length: 14 residues. V shed 7 bases and J 6 bases; nucleotides not matched to a gene: 8. The CDR3 sequence: CASTRLAEGDTQYF. DNA for the CDR3: TGTGCCAGCACTCGACTAGCGGAGGGGGATACGCAGTATTTT.

Sample share makes this clonotype large. This chain links TRBV6-6 with TRBJ1-2; D uncertain. Trimming removed 7 bases at V and 2 bases at J, with 26 bases between. CDR3 length equals 18 residues. Per germline, CDR1 MNHNY and CDR2 SVGAGI (reference sequence). The CDR3 sequence: CASTSERGNVPQNYGYTF. The CDR3 DNA is TGTGCCAGCACCTCCGAGAGAGGGAATGTGCCCCAGAACTATGGCTACACCTTC.

This clonotype is judged medium-sized (0.01 to 0.1%). The gene calls are TRBV6-6 and TRBJ2-1; 15 nucleotides agree with TRBD2. With V trimmed by 5 bases and J by 7 bases, 3 bases remained unmatched. The CDR3 totals 15 residues. CDR1 MNHNY and CDR2 SVGAGI come from the germline V gene (reference sequence). DNA of the CDR3: TGTGCCAGCAGTACCGGGACTAGCGGGGGGAATGAGCAGTTCTTC. As protein: CASSTGTSGGNEQFF.

This clonotype is judged medium-sized. This chain connects TRBV6-1 to TRBJ1-5, with 7 bases fitting TRBD1. Trimming removed 4 bases from V and 7 bases from J; junction bases left unmatched: 4. CDR1 is MNHNS, CDR2 SASEGT, per germline. The CDR3 is 13 amino acids. The CDR3 loop is CASSGQGWQPQHF. CDR3 sequence (DNA): TGTGCCAGCAGTGGACAGGGTTGGCAGCCCCAGCATTTT.